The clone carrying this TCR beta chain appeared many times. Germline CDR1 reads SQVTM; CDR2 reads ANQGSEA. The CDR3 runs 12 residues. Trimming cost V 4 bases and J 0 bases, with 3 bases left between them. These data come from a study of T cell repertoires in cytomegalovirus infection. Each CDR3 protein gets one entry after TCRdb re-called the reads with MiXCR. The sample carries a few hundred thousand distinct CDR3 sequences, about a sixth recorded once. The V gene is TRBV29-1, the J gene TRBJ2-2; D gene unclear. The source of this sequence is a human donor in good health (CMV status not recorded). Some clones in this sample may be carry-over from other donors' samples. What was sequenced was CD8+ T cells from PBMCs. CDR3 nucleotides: TGCAGCGTTGCGTCGAACACCGGGGAGCTGTTTTTT. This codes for CSVASNTGELFF.